The 2 T cell receptor beta chains presented below share a single source sample, sequenced in a study of T cells after somatic rescue of genetic block. TCRdb's copy holds only in-frame clones and misses some; the assay was immunoSEQ multiplex PCR. The top ten clones hold about 3% of a sample with roughly 71,000 clones, approximately 91% of them seen once. Material for sequencing was peripheral blood mononuclear cells (PBMCs). The receptors derive from a man aged 30-40 years.

The rearrangement joins TRBV7-2 to TRBJ1-4, with 9 bases matching TRBD1. V shed 5 bases and J 11 bases; nucleotides not matched to a gene: 15. Germline CDR1 SGHTA, CDR2 FQGNSA. The length of the CDR3 is 16 residues. The CDR3 loop is CASSPQPGTGRGKLFF. In nucleotides, the CDR3 is TGTGCCAGCAGCCCGCAACCCGGGACAGGGCGGGGGAAACTGTTTTTT.

The chain uses TRBV11-3 and TRBJ2-3; D is unclear. V was cut by 0 bases and J by 7 bases, with 11 bases left in between. This CDR3 is 14 amino acids long. Germline V gives CDR1 SGHNT, CDR2 YENEEA. DNA for the CDR3: TGTGCCAGCAGCTTAGATATGGCCCCCTATACGCAGTATTTT. Translating it yields CASSLDMAPYTQYF.